This TCR beta chain was sequenced for a study of blood T cell repertoires in COVID-19. Here immunoSEQ multiplex PCR was the method, and the copy in TCRdb shows in-frame clones only, minus some. The sample consists of about 370,000 clones, around 87% of them appearing once. The germline V gene encodes CDR1 SGHRS and CDR2 YFSETQ. CDR3 size: 15 residues. V dropped 6 bases and J dropped 2; count of bases not matched to a gene: 6. The sequence was obtained from a woman aged 25 to 39 with COVID-19, enrolled during active disease. Sequenced input: peripheral blood. J is TRBJ2-7 and V is TRBV5-1, with 12 bases that match TRBD1. The CDR3 is CASTQGDRGPYEQYF. DNA for the CDR3: TGCGCCAGCACCCAGGGGGACAGGGGGCCCTACGAGCAGTACTTC.